This T cell receptor beta chain was sequenced during a study of sequential checkpoint blockade in melanoma. Study as a whole: Arm A got nivolumab then ipilimumab; arm B the reverse, 1:1.

The CDR3 covers 12 residues. Trimming removed 2 bases from V and 4 bases from J, with 6 bases in between. Germline lookup yields CDR1 SEHNR and CDR2 FQNEAQ (reference sequence). This clone was seen only a few times. Only in-frame clones appear in the TCRdb table, and some are missing; sequencing was by immunoSEQ multiplex PCR. The top ten hold 30% of the sample, which has some 14,000 clones, under 85% seen once. Treatment: randomized to nivolumab then ipilimumab (arm A) or the reverse (arm B). The receptor was isolated from a human donor with melanoma. The specimen comprised CD8+ T cells sorted from blood (inferred from file names), sampled from a patient given nivolumab and ipilimumab in sequence. The rearrangement links TRBV7-9 to TRBJ2-7, with D unclear. CDR3 protein: CASSLREYEQYF. The CDR3 region has the DNA TGTGCCAGCAGCTTACGCGAGTACGAGCAGTACTTC.